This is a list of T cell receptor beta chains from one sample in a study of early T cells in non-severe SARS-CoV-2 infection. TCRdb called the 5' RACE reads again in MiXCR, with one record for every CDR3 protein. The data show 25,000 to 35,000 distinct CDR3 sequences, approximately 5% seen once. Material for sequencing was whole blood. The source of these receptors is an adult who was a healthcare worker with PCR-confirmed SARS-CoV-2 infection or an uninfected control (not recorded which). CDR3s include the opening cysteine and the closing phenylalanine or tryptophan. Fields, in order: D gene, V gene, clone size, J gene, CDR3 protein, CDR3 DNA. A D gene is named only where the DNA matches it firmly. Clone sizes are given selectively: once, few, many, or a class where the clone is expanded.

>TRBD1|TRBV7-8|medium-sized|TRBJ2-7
CASSSGQGRSYEQYF
TGTGCCAGCAGCTCCGGACAGGGCCGATCCTACGAGCAGTACTTC
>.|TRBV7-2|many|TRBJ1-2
CASSDDRRSYGYTF
TGTGCCAGCAGCGATGACAGGAGGAGCTATGGCTACACCTTC
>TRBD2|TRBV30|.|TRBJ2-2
CAWRASGGNTGELFF
TGTGCCTGGAGAGCTAGCGGGGGGAACACCGGGGAGCTGTTTTTT
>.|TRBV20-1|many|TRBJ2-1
CSAAASSYNEQFF
TGCAGTGCCGCTGCTAGCTCCTACAATGAGCAGTTCTTC
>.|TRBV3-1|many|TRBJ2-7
CASSQVPSDGEQYF
TGTGCCAGCAGCCAAGTTCCTTCGGACGGCGAGCAGTACTTC
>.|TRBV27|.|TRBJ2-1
CASSSGSSYNEQFF
TGTGCCAGCAGTTCCGGGAGCTCCTACAATGAGCAGTTCTTC
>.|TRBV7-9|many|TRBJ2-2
CASSPKIRVSNTGELFF
TGTGCCAGCAGCCCTAAAATCCGGGTCTCGAACACCGGGGAGCTGTTTTTT
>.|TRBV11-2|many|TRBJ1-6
CASSLDDQYNSPLHF
TGTGCCAGCAGCTTAGATGATCAATATAATTCACCCCTCCACTTT
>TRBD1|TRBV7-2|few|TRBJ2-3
CASSLGGQGGTDTQYF
TGTGCCAGCAGCTTAGGGGGACAGGGTGGGACAGATACGCAGTATTTT
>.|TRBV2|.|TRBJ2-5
CASSGTRRETQYF
TGTGCCAGCAGTGGGACCCGGAGGGAGACCCAGTACTTC
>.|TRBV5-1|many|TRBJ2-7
CASSSGDSYEQYF
TGCGCCAGCAGCTCGGGGGACTCCTACGAGCAGTACTTC
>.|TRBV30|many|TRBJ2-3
CAWRRWGSTQYF
TGTGCCTGGAGACGCTGGGGGAGTACGCAGTATTTT
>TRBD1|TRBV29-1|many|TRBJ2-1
CSVVTGGLYNEQFF
TGCAGCGTGGTTACAGGGGGCTTATACAATGAGCAGTTCTTC
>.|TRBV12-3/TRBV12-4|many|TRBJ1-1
CASSPQAGTEAFF
TGTGCCAGCAGTCCCCAGGCAGGCACTGAAGCTTTCTTT
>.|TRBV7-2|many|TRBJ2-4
CASSLRAQLQTKNIQYF
TGTGCCAGCAGCTTAAGGGCCCAGCTTCAAACCAAAAACATTCAGTACTTC
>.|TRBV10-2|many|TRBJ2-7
CASSEPRTREQYF
TGCGCCAGCAGCGAACCGAGGACACGCGAGCAGTACTTC
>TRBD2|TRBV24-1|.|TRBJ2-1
CATSVRLAGVREQFF
TGTGCCACCAGTGTTCGACTAGCGGGAGTCCGTGAGCAGTTCTTC
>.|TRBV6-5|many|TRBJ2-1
CASSYSNRRNEQFF
TGTGCCAGCAGTTACTCGAATAGACGCAATGAGCAGTTCTTC
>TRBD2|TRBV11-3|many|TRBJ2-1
CASSGVSGGEQFF
TGTGCCAGCAGCGGCGTCAGCGGGGGTGAGCAGTTCTTC
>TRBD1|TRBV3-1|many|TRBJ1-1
CASSQRDRGRRRTEAFF
TGTGCCAGCAGCCAACGGGACAGGGGAAGACGGCGCACTGAAGCTTTCTTT
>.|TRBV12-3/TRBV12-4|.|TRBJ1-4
CASTRGVTNEKLFF
TGTGCCAGCACCAGGGGTGTAACTAATGAAAAACTGTTTTTT
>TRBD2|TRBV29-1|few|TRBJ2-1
CSVQSGSRVNEQFF
TGCAGCGTTCAGAGCGGGAGTCGGGTCAATGAGCAGTTCTTC
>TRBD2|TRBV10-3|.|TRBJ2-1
CAIGFGGSMYEQFF
TGTGCCATCGGTTTTGGCGGGAGTATGTATGAGCAGTTCTTC
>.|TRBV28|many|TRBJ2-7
CATQRDNIGREQYF
TGTGCCACCCAGAGGGACAATATCGGAAGGGAGCAGTACTTC
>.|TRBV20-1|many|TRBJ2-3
CSARDRRVKYRIDTQYF
TGCAGTGCTAGAGATAGGAGGGTGAAGTACAGGATAGATACGCAGTATTTT
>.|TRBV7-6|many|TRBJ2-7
CASSLGTYYEQYF
TGTGCCAGCAGCTTGGGCACATACTACGAGCAGTACTTC
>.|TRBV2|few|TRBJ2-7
CASSAGVDLLEQYF
TGTGCCAGCAGTGCCGGTGTCGATTTGTTAGAGCAGTACTTC
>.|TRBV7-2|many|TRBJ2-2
CASSLTGLRTGELFF
TGTGCCAGCAGCCTCACAGGGTTGCGCACCGGGGAGCTGTTTTTT
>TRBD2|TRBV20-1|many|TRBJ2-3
CSARKRAVAGATDTQYF
TGCAGTGCTAGAAAAAGGGCGGTAGCGGGAGCGACAGATACGCAGTATTTT
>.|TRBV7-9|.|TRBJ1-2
CASSVKDSTNYGYTF
TGTGCCAGCAGCGTCAAGGACAGTACCAACTATGGCTACACCTTC
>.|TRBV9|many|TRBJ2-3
CASSVAGSPSTDTQYF
TGTGCCAGCAGCGTAGCGGGGTCCCCTAGCACAGATACGCAGTATTTT
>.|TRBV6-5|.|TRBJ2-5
CASSFQRQETQYF
TGTGCCAGCAGTTTCCAGCGCCAAGAGACCCAGTACTTC
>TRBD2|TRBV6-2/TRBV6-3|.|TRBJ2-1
CASSCRGLAGAGEQFF
TGTGCCAGCAGTTGCCGGGGACTAGCGGGAGCGGGTGAGCAGTTCTTC
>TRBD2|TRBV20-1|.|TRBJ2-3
CSEGGRITDTQYF
TGCAGTGAAGGCGGGAGGATCACAGATACGCAGTATTTT
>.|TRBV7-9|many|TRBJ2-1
CASSQGGHIRNEQFF
TGTGCCAGCAGCCAGGGGGGCCATATCCGGAATGAGCAGTTCTTC
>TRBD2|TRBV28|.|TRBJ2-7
CASSVSGLGSYEQYF
TGTGCCAGCAGCGTTTCGGGACTAGGTTCCTACGAGCAGTACTTC
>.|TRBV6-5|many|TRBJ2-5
CASNSGQYQETQYF
TGTGCCAGCAACAGCGGACAGTACCAAGAGACCCAGTACTTC
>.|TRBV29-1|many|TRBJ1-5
CSVRTGNQPQHF
TGCAGCGTAAGGACAGGCAATCAGCCCCAGCATTTT